The subject of this entry is one T cell receptor beta chain. The sample is drawn from a study of blood T cell repertoires in COVID-19. About the research overall: Specimens from acute and convalescent COVID-19 originated in the United States, Italy and Spain. T cells, B-cell-depleted T cells, or PBMCs provided the cDNA or gDNA that served as material.

Clones were read by immunoSEQ multiplex PCR, and TCRdb kept only the in-frame ones, dropping some. The sample lists hundreds of thousands of clones; about 90% were seen once. Deletions cut 6 bases from V and 0 bases from J, with 6 bases between. CDR3 length: 13 amino acids. In terms of age and location, participants ranged from about 18 to 90 years and lived in under 30 US areas. The study assigned cohorts using participant-reported clinical history. The sample consisted of PBMCs or T cells enriched from blood (not recorded which). The sequence was collected from a woman aged 18-30 years with acute COVID-19. The chain uses TRBV12-3 or TRBV12-4 and TRBJ1-5; D ambiguous. CDR3 bases: TGTGCCAGCAGAAAATATAGCAATCAGCCCCAGCATTTT. Translated, it gives CASRKYSNQPQHF.